A selection of T cell receptor beta chains follows, all from one sample in a study of T cells expressing NK-cell markers. TCRdb reprocessed the 5' RACE reads; each CDR3 protein has one entry and no DNA is given. This sample contains about 260,000 distinct CDR3 sequences. Material for sequencing was blood T cells: a sorted CD56 or NKG2C T cell subset, CD4+ or CD8+ T cells, or bulk PBMC T cells (not recorded which). The origin of the receptors is a woman aged 18 to 75 in good health. The CDR3 runs from the conserved cysteine through the conserved F or W.

V	length	J	CDR3
TRBV5-1	14	TRBJ2-7	CASSLEAHTYEQYF
TRBV7-9	15	TRBJ2-5	CASSLRSGGQETQYF
TRBV6-5	18	TRBJ2-3	CASSYSIRAGTDTDTQYF
TRBV27	13	TRBJ2-7	CASSKITGGEEYF
TRBV20-1	16	TRBJ2-1	CSAPILAGVGYNEQFF
TRBV5-1	14	TRBJ2-2	CASSTAGGTGELFF
TRBV9	15	TRBJ1-4	CASSERQATNEKLFF
TRBV7-3	14	TRBJ2-5	CASSPGGLQETQYF
TRBV10-2	16	TRBJ1-1	CASSGDRGLVGTEAFF
TRBV20-1	15	TRBJ1-2	CSAPSRPGEWLGYTF
TRBV29-1	12	TRBJ1-2	CSVIYLGHGYTF
TRBV20-1	17	TRBJ1-3	CSATIYGRAASGNTIYF
TRBV18	15	TRBJ2-1	CASSPNRQGAGEQFF
TRBV7-7	13	TRBJ2-1	CASSRTGVGEQFF
TRBV30	12	TRBJ1-2	CAWSVRLYGYTF
TRBV20-1	17	TRBJ2-1	CSASWLAGGLSYNEQFF
TRBV4-1	15	TRBJ1-2	CASSQDKAGSVGYTF
TRBV27	13	TRBJ2-2	CASSLGSRGELFF
TRBV7-9	15	TRBJ1-1	CASSLFGTANTEAFF
TRBV25-1	14	TRBJ1-1	CASTSRGGGTEAFF
TRBV3-1	15	TRBJ1-5	CASSHGGQINQPQHF
TRBV9	12	TRBJ2-2	CASSVNTGELFF
TRBV5-1	13	TRBJ1-2	CASSLGGPYGYTF
TRBV3-1	15	TRBJ2-3	CASSLGSSSTDTQYF
TRBV5-1	15	TRBJ2-2	CASSYRQGGTGELFF
TRBV7-8	14	TRBJ1-5	CASSLGKGSQPQHF
TRBV6-1	13	TRBJ1-2	CASRGTGGYGYTF
TRBV15	15	TRBJ2-7	CATSIIVGSSYEQYF
TRBV6-2/TRBV6-3	13	TRBJ1-1	CASKIGQVTEAFF
TRBV5-1	15	TRBJ1-1	CASSFLGAQNTEAFF
TRBV10-3	20	TRBJ2-3	CAISESPPSGGYSSTDTQYF
TRBV9	16	TRBJ2-3	CASSYGTSGSTDTQYF
TRBV25-1	14	TRBJ2-2	CASSPYLDTGELFF
TRBV5-1	15	TRBJ1-1	CASSPFGGGGTEAFF
TRBV20-1	15	TRBJ2-1	CSAGPGGGKPYEQFF
TRBV12-3/TRBV12-4	12	TRBJ2-7	CASSSLSYEQYF
TRBV10-3	14	TRBJ2-1	CAIRAGDSPGEQFF
TRBV19	15	TRBJ2-3	CASTQSSGRWDTQYF